The next 12 T cell receptor beta chains were all read from a single sample in a study of cytomegalovirus exposure and HLA in healthy donors. PCR employed 60 Vbeta and 13 Jbeta primers. The assay was immunoSEQ multiplex PCR, and TCRdb's table has in-frame clones only and misses some. The sample lists around 150,000 clones; just under 70% were seen once. The sample consisted of PBMCs. These receptors were taken from a man aged 55-75 years in good health and CMV-seronegative.

The V and J genes are TRBV7-9 and TRBJ2-7; 7 bases map to TRBD2. This CDR3 contains 16 residues. Germline values: CDR1 SEHNR, CDR2 FQNEAQ (reference sequence). The V gene end was trimmed by 0 bases and the J gene end by 1 base; junction bases not matched to a gene: 6. The CDR3 loop reads CASSLAQAGSSYEQYF. The CDR3 DNA is TGTGCCAGCAGCTTAGCACAAGCGGGGTCTTCCTACGAGCAGTACTTC.

This clone has a handful of counts. The rearrangement joins TRBV30 to TRBJ1-6, with D hard to call. Germline loops: CDR1 GTSNPN, CDR2 SVGIG (reference sequence). V lost 3 bases, J lost 0 bases, and 6 bases lay in between. The CDR3 consists of 14 residues. The CDR3 reads CAWSTGSYNSPLHF. The CDR3 DNA sequence: TGTGCCTGGAGCACGGGCTCCTATAATTCACCCCTCCACTTT.

The chain carries TRBV5-1 and TRBJ1-4; 7 bases fit TRBD1. The CDR3 covers 18 residues. Germline V gene data show CDR1 as SGHRS and CDR2 as YFSETQ. V shed 3 bases and J 0 bases; nucleotides not matched to a gene: 11. CDR3 sequence: CASSWGQNRLATNEKLFF. The CDR3 DNA reads TGCGCCAGCAGCTGGGGACAGAACCGGCTTGCAACTAATGAAAAACTGTTTTTT.

There are a few counts of this clone. The chain couples TRBV30 to TRBJ1-4; a weak D match, TRBD1 (6 bases). CDR3 length: 13 residues. Germline V lookup: CDR1 GTSNPN, CDR2 SVGIG (reference sequence). With 0 bases removed from V and 11 bases from J, the gap between germline ends came to 13 bases. The CDR3 DNA sequence: TGTGCCTGGAGTGTACGTAGGCAGGGGAAACTGTTTTTT. Its translation: CAWSVRRQGKLFF.

This clone has a handful of counts. This chain joins TRBV4-1 and TRBJ2-7; D is unclear. Germline-derived CDR1 and CDR2 are MGHRA and YSYEKL. The CDR3 is made up of 16 amino acids. Between the trimmed V and J ends, which lost 0 bases and 3 bases, there was a span of 15 bases. CDR3 coding DNA: TGCGCCAGCAGCCAAGATCGAGGCGAGGCTGGCTACGAGCAGTACTTC. Its protein is CASSQDRGEAGYEQYF.

This sequence joins TRBV5-1 and TRBJ2-6; 7 positions match TRBD1. CDR3 length equals 16 residues. Germline values: CDR1 SGHRS, CDR2 YFSETQ. J gave up 4 bases and V 3 bases, and 7 bases lay outside the gene matches. The DNA for the CDR3 is TGCGCCAGCAGCTCCCTACAGGGGAGAGGGGCCAACGTCCTGACTTTC. Translating gives CASSSLQGRGANVLTF.

This clone was observed a few times. The gene calls are TRBV4-3 and TRBJ1-2; no clear D. The germline gives CDR1 LGHNA, CDR2 YSLEER. V lost 0 bases to trimming and J lost 3 bases, with 11 bases between them. The CDR3 consists of 15 residues. As DNA, the CDR3 is TGCGCCAGCAGCCAAGATATTGCACAGCACTATGGCTACACCTTC. Translated, it gives CASSQDIAQHYGYTF.

The chain uses TRBV27 and TRBJ1-5; D ambiguous. This CDR3 region has 12 residues. The V gene's germline CDR1 is MNHEY and CDR2 SMNVEV (reference sequence). V gave up 8 bases and J gave up 4 bases, with 9 bases separating them. The CDR3 loop reads CASGQPNQPQHF. In nucleotides, the CDR3 is TGTGCCAGCGGGCAACCGAATCAGCCCCAGCATTTT.

This sequence joins TRBV5-5 and TRBJ2-3, with D tentatively TRBD1 (6 bases). This CDR3 has 15 residues. V was pared by 1 base and J by 6 bases, with 15 bases between. CDR1 is SGHKS and CDR2 is YYEKEE in the germline V gene (reference sequence). The CDR3 loop reads CASSLTAKRGDTQYF. DNA of the CDR3: TGTGCCAGCAGCTTGACAGCCAAGAGGGGGGATACGCAGTATTTT.

The chain carries TRBV25-1 and TRBJ2-2; tentative D call: TRBD2 (7 bases). The CDR3 spans 16 residues. V was shortened by 1 base and J by 4 bases, with 13 bases between the two germline ends. The germline V gene has CDR1 MGHDK and CDR2 SYGVNS. The DNA of the CDR3 is TGTGCCAGCAGTGAATTCGGGGGGCAGGGCACCGGGGAGCTGTTTTTT. This encodes CASSEFGGQGTGELFF.

This clone occurred a few times. The chain uses TRBV30 and TRBJ1-4, with TRBD1 matching over 8 bases. Germline V gives CDR1 GTSNPN, CDR2 SVGIG (reference sequence). The length of the CDR3 is 15 residues. J gave up 7 bases and V 0 bases, and 7 bases lay outside the gene matches. The CDR3 DNA reads TGTGCCTGGAGTGTTCTTGACAGGGGACCTGAAAAACTGTTTTTT. Encoded protein: CAWSVLDRGPEKLFF.

The genes are TRBV7-2 and TRBJ2-7; 9 nucleotides match TRBD1. The ends lost 5 bases at V and 3 bases at J; junction bases unmatched: 8. Germline CDR1 reads SGHTA; CDR2 reads FQGNSA. The CDR3 length is 15 residues. The CDR3 is CASSPVGTGLYEQYF. The CDR3 bases are TGTGCCAGCAGCCCGGTGGGGACAGGGCTCTACGAGCAGTACTTC.